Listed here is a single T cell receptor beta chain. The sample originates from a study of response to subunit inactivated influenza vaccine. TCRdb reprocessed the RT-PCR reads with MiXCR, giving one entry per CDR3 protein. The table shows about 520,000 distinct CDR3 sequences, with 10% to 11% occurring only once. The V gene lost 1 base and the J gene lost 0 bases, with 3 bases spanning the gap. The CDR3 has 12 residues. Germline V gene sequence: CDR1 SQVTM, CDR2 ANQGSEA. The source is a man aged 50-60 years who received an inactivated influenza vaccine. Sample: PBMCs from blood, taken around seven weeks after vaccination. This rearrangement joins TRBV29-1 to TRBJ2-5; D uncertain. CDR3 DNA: TGCAGCGTTGAAGGAAACCAAGAGACCCAGTACTTC. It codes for CSVEGNQETQYF.